What follows describes a single T cell receptor beta chain. Authors' methods: The assay estimated nucleated cells by amplifying reference gene primers. The data were produced by immunoSEQ multiplex PCR, yet TCRdb's version contains in-frame clones alone and is incomplete. From that table come the V and J calls and clone size; the DNA was used to work out D and trimming. The repertoire holds approximately 70,000 clones, with about 86% as singletons. This sample was included in a study of blood T cell repertoires in COVID-19. Study information: Samples taken during acute and convalescent COVID-19 were collected in the United States, Italy and Spain. PBMCs, B-cell-depleted T cells, or T cells provided the cDNA or gDNA that made up the material.

The germline V gene encodes CDR1 SEHNR and CDR2 FQNEAQ (reference sequence). CDR3 length: 14 residues. Trimming took 0 bases from V and 6 from J; bases not matched to a gene: 5. The sequence came from a woman aged 60 to 75 with acute or convalescent COVID-19. The sequenced material came from peripheral blood. The gene calls are TRBV7-9 and TRBJ2-7, with 7 nucleotides matching TRBD1. The CDR3 nucleotides read TGTGCCAGCAGCTTAGCGCAAGGGGGCGCCGAGCAGTACTTC. Amino acid sequence: CASSLAQGGAEQYF.